These T cell receptor beta chains were read from a single sample in a study of T cells in Graves' hyperthyroidism and ophthalmopathy. TCRdb re-derived calls from the multiplex PCR reads in MiXCR, one entry per CDR3 protein. The sample records about 640,000 distinct CDR3 sequences, under 25% being singletons. The sequenced sample consisted of blood. These receptors originate from a man aged 25-45 years with Graves' ophthalmopathy. The CDR3 runs from the conserved cysteine through the conserved F or W. A D gene is named only where the DNA matches it firmly. Size values are once, few and many counts, or a class for expanded clones, and some rows have none.

j_gene | abundance | v_gene | d_gene | CDR3nt | CDR3aa
TRBJ2-7 | many | TRBV5-1 | NA | TGCGCCAGCAGCTTGGGGGGGGGACAGACCTACGAGCAGTACTTC | CASSLGGGQTYEQYF
TRBJ2-1 | few | TRBV29-1 | NA | TGCAGCGGTAAAGACCGTCTTGGGGGCAATGAGCAGTTCTTC | CSGKDRLGGNEQFF
TRBJ1-3 | NA | TRBV2 | NA | TGTGCCAGCAGTGAACGGGGCGCCTTCTCTGGAAACACCATATATTTT | CASSERGAFSGNTIYF
TRBJ2-3 | few | TRBV27 | NA | TGTGCCAGCAGCGCGAACCAGGGTAAGGAGGCAGATACGCAGTATTTT | CASSANQGKEADTQYF
TRBJ1-5 | few | TRBV12-3/TRBV12-4 | NA | TGTGCCAGCAGTTTAGGGCCAGCCGGCAATCAGCCCCAGCATTTT | CASSLGPAGNQPQHF
TRBJ2-1 | NA | TRBV20-1 | TRBD2 | TGCAGTGCTACCACTCTAGCGGGAGTAGGTAATGAGCAGTTCTTC | CSATTLAGVGNEQFF
TRBJ2-2 | few | TRBV9 | NA | TGTGCCAGCAGCGTAGCAGCGGTACCGGGGACCGGGGAGCTGTTTTTT | CASSVAAVPGTGELFF
TRBJ2-7 | many | TRBV20-1 | NA | TGCAGTGCTAGAGCGGGCGGCCCCTACGAGCAGTACTTC | CSARAGGPYEQYF
TRBJ2-7 | NA | TRBV29-1 | NA | TGCAGCGTTGAAAGTTCTCTCTCCTACGAGCAGTACTTC | CSVESSLSYEQYF
TRBJ1-5 | few | TRBV7-2 | NA | TGTGCCAGCAGCTTGGCCAGTTATAGCAATCAGCCCCAGCATTTT | CASSLASYSNQPQHF
TRBJ2-3 | many | TRBV2 | TRBD2 | TGTGCCAGCAGGCCCGGGACTAGCGGCACAGATACGCAGTATTTT | CASRPGTSGTDTQYF
TRBJ2-3 | NA | TRBV4-1 | NA | TGCGCCAGCAGCCCAATCCCAAGCGGCACAGATACGCAGTATTTT | CASSPIPSGTDTQYF
TRBJ2-5 | many | TRBV28 | TRBD1 | TGTGCCAGCAGTTATACAGGGGGCGGAGAGACCCAGTACTTC | CASSYTGGGETQYF
TRBJ2-2 | NA | TRBV12-3/TRBV12-4 | NA | TGTGCCAGCAGATCAGGGTTCGGGGAGCTGTTTTTT | CASRSGFGELFF
TRBJ1-1 | few | TRBV5-5 | NA | TGTGCCAGCAGCTCTAGACAGATCCAGGAAGCTTTCTTT | CASSSRQIQEAFF
TRBJ1-1 | NA | TRBV19 | TRBD1 | TGTGCCAGTCGAATAGGACAGGGGGGTGAGGCTTTCTTT | CASRIGQGGEAFF
TRBJ2-7 | many | TRBV30 | NA | TGTGCCTGGAGCAGGGGTTACGAGCAGTACTTC | CAWSRGYEQYF
TRBJ2-7 | few | TRBV2 | TRBD1 | TGTGCCAGCATCCCGGGACAGGGCCCCTACGAGCAGTACTTC | CASIPGQGPYEQYF
TRBJ2-2 | few | TRBV27 | NA | TGTGCCAGCAGTCGCAGGGTGGGGGGCACCGGGGAGCTGTTTTTT | CASSRRVGGTGELFF
TRBJ2-7 | many | TRBV6-1 | TRBD2 | TGTGCCAGCAGAACCCTAGCGGGAAGCTCCTACGAGCAGTACTTC | CASRTLAGSSYEQYF
TRBJ1-1 | NA | TRBV5-1 | TRBD1 | TGCGCCAGCAGCTTCGATGGACAGGACTTGAACACTGAAGCTTTCTTT | CASSFDGQDLNTEAFF
TRBJ2-7 | NA | TRBV4-3 | NA | TGCGCCAGCAGCCAAGACTTTACATACGAGCAGTACTTC | CASSQDFTYEQYF
TRBJ2-7 | NA | TRBV7-9 | NA | TGTGCCAGCAGCTTAGCGGACAGTCCCTACGAGCAGTACTTC | CASSLADSPYEQYF
TRBJ1-1 | few | TRBV28 | TRBD1 | TGTGCCAGCAGTTTGGGGGGACAGGGAAGGACTGAAGCTTTCTTT | CASSLGGQGRTEAFF
TRBJ1-1 | NA | TRBV6-1 | NA | TGTGCCAGCAGTGAAATAGTCCGGACTGAAGCTTTCTTT | CASSEIVRTEAFF
TRBJ2-1 | NA | TRBV2 | TRBD2 | TGTGCCAGCAGCCCCGGGACTAGCGGGAGGGCCTACAATGAGCAGTTCTTC | CASSPGTSGRAYNEQFF
TRBJ1-2 | NA | TRBV10-3 | NA | TGTGCCATCAGTGAGGACAGCCGCTTCTTCTATGGCTACACCTTC | CAISEDSRFFYGYTF
TRBJ1-5 | NA | TRBV27 | NA | TGTGCCAGCAGTCCTATGGGGGAGGGAAATCAGCCCCAGCATTTT | CASSPMGEGNQPQHF
TRBJ2-1 | many | TRBV2 | TRBD1 | TGTGCCAGCAGTGGACAGGGGGACTTGGGGTTCTTC | CASSGQGDLGFF
TRBJ2-1 | few | TRBV30 | TRBD2 | TGTGCCTGGAGTGTGGGCGGGAGGGCTTACAATGAGCAGTTCTTC | CAWSVGGRAYNEQFF
TRBJ2-3 | few | TRBV7-2 | NA | TGTGCCAGCAGCTCGGGACACAGCACAGATACGCAGTATTTT | CASSSGHSTDTQYF
TRBJ1-5 | NA | TRBV29-1 | TRBD1 | TGCAGCGTTGGGGGACAGCGGGATCAGCCCCAGCATTTT | CSVGGQRDQPQHF
TRBJ2-5 | once | TRBV29-1 | NA | TGCAGCGTTGAAGAGACGGGGGCGGGGGAGACCCAGTACTTC | CSVEETGAGETQYF
TRBJ2-2 | NA | TRBV27 | NA | TGTGCCAGCAGTTTATGGGCGGACACCGGGGAGCTGTTTTTT | CASSLWADTGELFF
TRBJ2-2 | many | TRBV3-1 | NA | TGTGCCAGCAGCCCGCCGCCCCGGACCGGTAACACCGGGGAGCTGTTTTTT | CASSPPPRTGNTGELFF
TRBJ2-7 | NA | TRBV20-1 | NA | TGCAGTGCCCGACAGGCGCTGATTTCCTACGAGCAGTACTTC | CSARQALISYEQYF
TRBJ2-1 | few | TRBV27 | NA | TGTGCCAGCAGTCCCATGGGTGTCTCCTACAATGAGCAGTTCTTC | CASSPMGVSYNEQFF
TRBJ2-7 | many | TRBV28 | TRBD2 | TGTGCCAGCAGTACTCGGACTAGCGGGACCTACGAGCAGTACTTC | CASSTRTSGTYEQYF
TRBJ2-1 | NA | TRBV30 | TRBD2 | TGTGCCTGGAGTGTTGGGGAGCTAAAAGCGGGAGGGCATATAAATGAGCAGTTCTTC | CAWSVGELKAGGHINEQFF
TRBJ2-7 | NA | TRBV9 | TRBD1 | TGTGCCAGCAGCCCTCCGGGACAGGAAGCCTACGAGCAGTACTTC | CASSPPGQEAYEQYF
TRBJ2-5 | many | TRBV6-5 | TRBD1 | TGTGCCAGCAGTTACCGGACAGGGGGCGCCGAGACCCAGTACTTC | CASSYRTGGAETQYF